These 28 T cell receptor beta chains share one sample of origin, sequenced in a study of technical replicates of blood from a handful of donors. Using immunoSEQ multiplex PCR, the repertoire was profiled, and TCRdb retains in-frame clones only, with some absent. The profile shows 65,000 to 75,000 clones, more than 75% of them singletons. The sample consisted of PBMCs. The origin of the receptors is a human donor in good health. Some clones in this sample may be carry-over from other donors' samples.

The rearrangement joins TRBV6-5 to TRBJ1-2; maybe TRBD1 (5 bases). This CDR3 has 13 residues. The V end was cut by 8 bases, the J end by 3 bases, with 13 bases between. The germline CDR1 and CDR2 sequences are MNHEY and SVGAGI. The CDR3 loop is CASSATAYYGYTF. CDR3 DNA sequence: TGTGCCAGCTCGGCGACAGCCTACTATGGCTACACCTTC.

This clone has just one count. This chain links TRBV2 with TRBJ2-1; 8 bases fit TRBD1. This CDR3 region has 15 residues. The germline V gene has CDR1 SNHLY and CDR2 FYNNEI. V was pared by 4 bases and J by 10 bases, with 12 bases of the junction left unmatched. CDR3 in DNA: TGTGCCAGCAGTGGACCGGGACAGGTCGTTTACGAGCAGTTCTTC. Its protein product is CASSGPGQVVYEQFF.

This clone was recorded a few times. The chain joins TRBV7-2 to TRBJ2-5; D might be TRBD1 (6 bases). Germline V gene data show CDR1 as SGHTA and CDR2 as FQGNSA. The CDR3 is made up of 15 amino acids. V lost 7 bases, J lost 3 bases, and 18 bases lay in between. The DNA for the CDR3 is TGTGCCAGCAACTCGTATGGTGGGGGCAAAGAGACCCAGTACTTC. The encoded protein is CASNSYGGGKETQYF. The full variable domain, rest sourced from reference TRBV7-2 and TRBJ2-5, is GAGVSQSPSNKVTEKGKDVELRCDPISGHTALYWYRQSLGQGLEFLIYFQGNSAPDKSGLPSDRFSAERTGGSVSTLTIQRTQQEDSAVYLCASNSYGGGKETQYFGPGTRLLVL.

The chain carries TRBV19 and TRBJ2-7; D possibly corresponds to TRBD1 (5 bases). The ends were cut back, 3 bases at V and 2 bases at J, with 8 bases in the middle. This CDR3 contains 13 residues. Germline values: CDR1 LNHDA, CDR2 SQIVND (reference sequence). DNA for the CDR3: TGTGCCAGTAGTATGGCAGGGCCCTACGAGCAGTACTTC. Translation: CASSMAGPYEQYF.

Comment on this clone: Different DNA sequences within this sample yield the same CDR3. The rearrangement uses TRBV18 and TRBJ2-5; D remains ambiguous. The CDR3 has 12 residues. Looked up from germline, CDR1 is KGHSH and CDR2 is LQKENI. With 1 base removed from V and 4 bases from J, the gap between germline ends came to 4 bases. The CDR3 nucleotides read TGTGCCAGCTCACCACTTCGAGAGACCCAGTACTTC. Translating it yields CASSPLRETQYF.

The chain recombines TRBV30 with TRBJ2-1; 10 nucleotides match TRBD2. Germline V gene lookup returns CDR1 GTSNPN and CDR2 SVGIG (reference sequence). This CDR3 has 15 amino acids. The V gene end was trimmed by 6 bases and the J gene end by 9 bases; junction bases not matched to a gene: 14. The CDR3 protein is CACAQREGLGPEQFF. CDR3 nucleotide sequence: TGTGCCTGTGCCCAGCGGGAGGGCCTTGGCCCTGAGCAGTTCTTC.

The chain uses TRBV5-4 and TRBJ2-2, with D unclear. The germline CDR1 and CDR2 sequences are SGHNT and YYREEE (reference sequence). Trimming shortened V by 0 bases and J by 1 base, and 10 bases separated the two germline ends. This CDR3 is 16 amino acids long. CDR3 loop: CASSLVRGVNTGELFF. The CDR3 DNA sequence: TGTGCCAGCAGCTTGGTTAGAGGCGTGAACACCGGGGAGCTGTTTTTT.

The chain couples TRBV5-1 to TRBJ2-3, with 12 nucleotides matching TRBD2. Germline V lookup: CDR1 SGHRS, CDR2 YFSETQ. The CDR3 has 16 residues. Trimming took 2 bases from V and 5 from J; bases not matched to a gene: 6. CDR3 residues: CASSFPLAGGQDTQYF. The CDR3, as DNA: TGCGCCAGCAGCTTCCCTCTAGCGGGAGGGCAAGATACGCAGTATTTT.

This clone appeared a single time. V and J are TRBV5-1 and TRBJ2-2, with D possibly being TRBD1 (6 bases). The ends were cut back, 3 bases at V and 5 bases at J, with 20 bases in the middle. This CDR3 is 17 amino acids long. Germline values: CDR1 SGHRS, CDR2 YFSETQ. In DNA form, the CDR3 reads TGCGCCAGCAGCTGGGTCCGACAGGACGCCGTGACCGGGGAGCTGTTTTTT. Translating it yields CASSWVRQDAVTGELFF.

The gene calls are TRBV2 and TRBJ1-1; D possibly corresponds to TRBD1 (6 bases). Trimming left V 4 bases short and J 4 bases short, with 13 bases between. CDR1 and CDR2 from the germline V gene are SNHLY and FYNNEI. The CDR3 contains 14 residues. The CDR3 DNA sequence: TGTGCCAGCAGTGCGACAGGCTGGTTCACTGAAGCTTTCTTT. It translates to CASSATGWFTEAFF.

The V gene is TRBV9, the J gene TRBJ1-6, with D uncertain. Trimming removed 3 bases at V and 4 bases at J, with 2 bases between. This CDR3 spans 12 amino acids. Germline assignment: CDR1 SGDLS and CDR2 YYNGEE. CDR3 DNA: TGTGCCAGCAGCGCGTATAATTCACCCCTCCACTTT. Its protein is CASSAYNSPLHF.

The rearrangement uses TRBV30 and TRBJ2-1, with D possibly being TRBD1 (6 bases). V dropped 0 bases and J dropped 7 bases, with 7 bases sitting between them. Germline V gene data show CDR1 as GTSNPN and CDR2 as SVGIG (reference sequence). The CDR3 sequence is 12 residues long. The CDR3, as DNA: TGTGCCTGGAGTGTACAGGGTAATGAGCAGTTCTTC. Translation gives CAWSVQGNEQFF. The whole variable domain, remainder taken from reference TRBV30 and TRBJ2-1, is SQTIHQWPATLVQPVGSPLSLECTVEGTSNPNLYWYRQAAGRGLQLLFYSVGIGQISSEVPQNLSASRPQDRQFILSSKKLLLSDSGFYLCAWSVQGNEQFFGPGTRLTVL.

This chain joins TRBV9 and TRBJ2-2; TRBD1 matches at 7 bases. Germline V gene sequence: CDR1 SGDLS, CDR2 YYNGEE. The J segment lost 6 bases and the V segment lost 3 bases, leaving 8 bases of the junction unmatched. The CDR3 sequence is 15 residues long. For the CDR3, the DNA is TGTGCCAGCAGCGCAAGGACAGGTGGGGCCGGGGAGCTGTTTTTT. Translation: CASSARTGGAGELFF.

V gene TRBV27 combines with J gene TRBJ1-2; TRBD1 might be the D (5 bases). Trimming removed 6 bases from V and 3 bases from J, with 17 bases in between. The CDR3 extends over 15 amino acids. Germline V gene sequence: CDR1 MNHEY, CDR2 SMNVEV (reference sequence). CDR3 nucleotides: TGTGCCAGCAGCCCAAATAGGGGCCAGGACTATGGCTACACCTTC. It yields the protein CASSPNRGQDYGYTF.

This clone showed up just once. The chain joins TRBV11-2 to TRBJ2-1, with TRBD2 as a possible D gene (6 bases). Trimming removed 2 bases from V and 2 bases from J, with 10 bases in between. This CDR3 contains 15 residues. CDR1 is SGHAT, CDR2 FQNNGV, per germline. The CDR3 region is CASSLSGSPYNEQFF. The CDR3 DNA sequence: TGTGCCAGCAGCTTATCCGGGAGCCCCTACAATGAGCAGTTCTTC. The full variable domain, with the rest looked up from reference TRBV11-2 and TRBJ2-1, is EAGVAQSPRYKIIEKRQSVAFWCNPISGHATLYWYQQILGQGPKLLIQFQNNGVVDDSQLPKDRFSAERLKGVDSTLKIQPAKLEDSAVYLCASSLSGSPYNEQFFGPGTRLTVL.

The chain is built from TRBV6-1 and TRBJ1-4, with 7 positions matching TRBD1. The CDR3 has 15 residues. Germline V lookup: CDR1 MNHNS, CDR2 SASEGT. The J segment lost 3 bases and the V segment lost 2 bases, leaving 3 bases of the junction unmatched. The CDR3 region is CASSETGTANEKLFF. The CDR3 DNA follows: TGTGCCAGCAGTGAAACCGGGACAGCTAATGAAAAACTGTTTTTT.

The chain couples TRBV4-1 to TRBJ2-2; D is possibly TRBD2 (6 bases). V dropped 4 bases and J dropped 4 bases, with 19 bases sitting between them. Germline V gives CDR1 MGHRA, CDR2 YSYEKL. The CDR3 totals 17 residues. In DNA, the CDR3 is TGCGCCAGCAGCCCGGGGGAGGTAGGGTCGGGCACCGGGGAGCTGTTTTTT. Translating gives CASSPGEVGSGTGELFF.

The chain uses TRBV7-2 and TRBJ2-1, with TRBD2 matching 8 bases. The CDR3 consists of 16 residues. V was clipped by 5 bases and J by 9 bases; unmatched bases: 15. Looked up from germline, CDR1 is SGHTA and CDR2 is FQGNSA. CDR3: CASSQPSLRGVREQFF. CDR3 sequence (DNA): TGTGCCAGCAGCCAACCTTCGCTGCGGGGGGTTCGTGAGCAGTTCTTC.

This clone showed up just a few times. The rearrangement joins TRBV7-2 to TRBJ1-2; 7 nucleotides agree with TRBD1. The germline gives CDR1 SGHTA, CDR2 FQGNSA. Trimming at V came to 7 bases and at J to 8 bases, leaving 7 bases not matched to a gene. The length of the CDR3 is 12 residues. Written as DNA, the CDR3 is TGTGCCAGCAATGACAGGGTCGACGGCTACACCTTC. Translating gives CASNDRVDGYTF.

A single count supports this clone. The rearrangement links TRBV30 to TRBJ2-7, with 7 bases identical to TRBD2. The CDR3 length is 14 residues. Germline CDR1 is GTSNPN and CDR2 is SVGIG (reference sequence). Losses at the gene ends were 0 bases for V and 0 bases for J; bases not matched to a gene: 2. In DNA, the CDR3 is TGTGCCTGGAGTGTCGGGGGGATCTCCTACGAGCAGTACTTC. Protein sequence: CAWSVGGISYEQYF.

The CDR3 sequence is CASSLEPIRGNTIYF. CDR3 DNA sequence: TGTGCCAGCAGCTTAGAGCCGATCCGCGGAAACACCATATATTTT. This rearrangement joins TRBV7-6 to TRBJ1-3; D is uncertain. Trimming shortened V by 1 base and J by 4 bases, and 11 bases separated the two germline ends. This CDR3 spans 15 amino acids. From germline, CDR1 is SGHVS and CDR2 FNYEAQ.

V usage is TRBV7-2 and J usage is TRBJ2-7; D may be TRBD1 (5 bases). Germline V gives CDR1 SGHTA, CDR2 FQGNSA. This CDR3 spans 13 amino acids. V gave up 3 bases and J gave up 3 bases, with 9 bases separating them. The CDR3 nucleotides are TGTGCCAGCAGCTTCCCAGACAGCTACGAGCAGTACTTC. Amino acid sequence: CASSFPDSYEQYF.

The chain combines TRBV7-9 with TRBJ1-1; the D gene is possibly TRBD1 (5 bases). V was cut by 5 bases and J by 5 bases, with 15 bases left in between. Germline loops: CDR1 SEHNR, CDR2 FQNEAQ (reference sequence). The CDR3 covers 14 residues. CDR3 in DNA: TGTGCCAGCAGCCCAGGGACTGTGGAAACTGAAGCTTTCTTT. It is translated as CASSPGTVETEAFF.

This chain's CDR3 is CAWSVTGSGTDTQYF. The CDR3 DNA reads TGTGCCTGGAGTGTAACCGGGAGTGGCACAGATACGCAGTATTTT. The rearrangement links TRBV30 to TRBJ2-3; tentatively, D is TRBD2 (6 bases). Trimming took off 0 bases at V and 1 base at J, with 11 bases between the two ends. The CDR3 extends over 15 amino acids. Germline V lookup: CDR1 GTSNPN, CDR2 SVGIG (reference sequence).

The chain uses TRBV19 and TRBJ2-1; TRBD1 matches at 12 bases. This CDR3 has 15 amino acids. The germline V gene has CDR1 LNHDA and CDR2 SQIVND (reference sequence). The trim removed 6 bases at V and 6 bases at J, leaving 6 bases unmatched. This chain's CDR3 is CASSKGQGAFNEQFF. In DNA, the CDR3 is TGTGCCAGTAGCAAGGGACAGGGGGCCTTCAATGAGCAGTTCTTC.

The chain is built from TRBV6-5 and TRBJ1-1; 8 nucleotides agree with TRBD1. V was clipped by 6 bases and J by 1 base; unmatched bases: 7. Germline V gives CDR1 MNHEY, CDR2 SVGAGI. The CDR3 is 15 amino acids. The CDR3 spells CASRTSGGKNTEAFF. The CDR3 bases are TGTGCCAGCAGAACATCAGGGGGCAAGAACACTGAAGCTTTCTTT.

The J gene is TRBJ2-7, the V gene TRBV6-5; no clear D. Per germline, CDR1 MNHEY and CDR2 SVGAGI. The CDR3 totals 13 residues. V was shortened by 10 bases and J by 4 bases, with 17 bases between the two germline ends. The CDR3 DNA reads as TGTGCCACCTCCGGAGTAACATCATACGAGCAGTACTTC. It is translated as CATSGVTSYEQYF.

The V and J genes are TRBV9 and TRBJ2-7, with 9 bases that match TRBD1. Germline loops: CDR1 SGDLS, CDR2 YYNGEE. J was trimmed by 1 base and V by 0 bases; bases with no gene match: 2. This CDR3 comprises 15 residues. The CDR3 DNA is TGTGCCAGCAGCGTAGCCGGGACAGGGTCCTACGAGCAGTACTTC. Amino acids: CASSVAGTGSYEQYF.